Listed below are T cell receptor beta chains from one sample, sequenced in a study of cytomegalovirus exposure and HLA in healthy donors. Generated by immunoSEQ multiplex PCR, the TCRdb table keeps only in-frame clones and is missing some. Of hundreds of thousands of clones in the sample, 86% are singletons; the top ten hold approximately 0.8%. The sequenced sample consisted of PBMCs. These receptors were obtained from a young woman in good health and CMV-seronegative. CDR3s include the opening cysteine and the closing phenylalanine or tryptophan. Each record gives: clone size, D gene, V gene, J gene, CDR3 protein, CDR3 DNA. D genes are given only for firm matches. The size field is filled for only some rows; it gives once, few, many or a size class.

>few|TRBD2|TRBV28|TRBJ2-7
CATGGGYEQYF
TGTGCCACCGGGGGGGGCTACGAGCAGTACTTC
>NA|TRBD2|TRBV6-6|TRBJ2-3
CASRAGGGTDTQYF
TGTGCCAGCAGGGCGGGGGGAGGCACAGATACGCAGTATTTT
>few|NA|TRBV28|TRBJ2-7
CASSFTGPYEQYF
TGTGCCAGCAGTTTTACAGGGCCCTACGAGCAGTACTTC
>NA|TRBD2|TRBV28|TRBJ2-1
CASSPGTSGRADEQFF
TGTGCCAGCAGTCCCGGGACTAGCGGGAGGGCCGATGAGCAGTTCTTC
>NA|NA|TRBV10-2|TRBJ2-5
CASSESKLRVRGETQYF
TGCGCCAGCAGTGAGTCGAAGTTGAGGGTGAGAGGGGAGACCCAGTACTTC
>NA|TRBD1|TRBV5-4|TRBJ2-7
CASSLKGTGEQYF
TGTGCCAGCAGCTTGAAAGGGACAGGCGAGCAGTACTTC
>NA|NA|TRBV4-1|TRBJ2-2
CASSHPTEGFAGELFF
TGCGCCAGCAGCCACCCAACGGAGGGTTTCGCCGGGGAGCTGTTTTTT
>NA|TRBD2|TRBV27|TRBJ2-1
CASSFLLAGGGGREQFF
TGTGCCAGCAGTTTCCTTCTAGCGGGAGGGGGGGGGCGTGAGCAGTTCTTC
>NA|NA|TRBV28|TRBJ1-5
CASSLWSRGVRDQPQHF
TGTGCCAGCAGTTTATGGAGTCGGGGGGTTAGGGATCAGCCCCAGCATTTT
>NA|TRBD1|TRBV2|TRBJ2-7
CASLPGQVSYEQYF
TGTGCCAGCCTCCCGGGACAGGTTTCCTACGAGCAGTACTTC
>NA|NA|TRBV30|TRBJ2-7
CAWSYRIGTFVYEQYF
TGTGCCTGGAGTTACCGTATCGGGACATTCGTCTACGAGCAGTACTTC
>NA|TRBD1|TRBV6-6|TRBJ2-1
CASTTGTGGNEQFF
TGTGCCAGCACCACCGGGACAGGGGGCAATGAGCAGTTCTTC
>NA|TRBD1|TRBV4-1|TRBJ1-2
CASSTLNGQGARGYTF
TGCGCCAGCAGCACCCTAAACGGACAGGGGGCTAGAGGCTACACCTTC
>NA|TRBD2|TRBV25-1|TRBJ2-1
CASSETGLVVNEQFF
TGTGCCAGCAGTGAAACGGGACTAGTAGTGAATGAGCAGTTCTTC
>few|TRBD1|TRBV5-5|TRBJ1-1
CASSTGQGVMGTEAFF
TGTGCCAGCAGCACAGGACAGGGAGTTATGGGTACTGAAGCTTTCTTT
>NA|TRBD2|TRBV29-1|TRBJ2-5
CSVVVAGIQETQYF
TGCAGCGTTGTGGTAGCGGGGATCCAAGAGACCCAGTACTTC
>NA|TRBD1|TRBV6-1|TRBJ1-5
CASSGDRDRGRNQPQHF
TGTGCCAGCAGTGGAGACCGGGACAGGGGAAGGAATCAGCCCCAGCATTTT
>NA|NA|TRBV5-1|TRBJ2-5
CASSLRTSAQETQYF
TGCGCCAGCAGCTTGAGGACTTCAGCACAAGAGACCCAGTACTTC
>NA|TRBD2|TRBV27|TRBJ2-1
CASSLYWSSGSRPEEQFF
TGTGCCAGCAGTTTATATTGGTCTAGCGGGAGTAGGCCCGAAGAGCAGTTCTTC
>NA|NA|TRBV5-4|TRBJ1-2
CASKTAKHGYTF
TGTGCCAGCAAGACAGCGAAACATGGCTACACCTTC
>NA|NA|TRBV7-9|TRBJ2-1
CASSSERAGPYNEQFF
TGTGCCAGCAGTTCCGAGAGAGCGGGCCCCTACAATGAGCAGTTCTTC
>once|NA|TRBV9|TRBJ2-2
CASSVSSGELFF
TGTGCCAGCAGCGTATCTAGCGGGGAGCTGTTTTTT
>NA|TRBD1|TRBV7-3|TRBJ1-1
CASSLRPTGRQTEAFF
TGTGCCAGCAGCCTGAGACCGACAGGGCGCCAAACTGAAGCTTTCTTT
>NA|NA|TRBV4-1|TRBJ2-3
CASSQARRGVTDTQYF
TGCGCCAGCAGCCAAGCTAGGCGGGGTGTCACAGATACGCAGTATTTT
>NA|NA|TRBV2|TRBJ1-2
CASSENRGFLSGYTF
TGTGCCAGCAGTGAAAACCGGGGGTTTCTTTCTGGCTACACCTTC
>once|NA|TRBV5-1|TRBJ2-7
CASSLDGGTNEQYF
TGCGCCAGCAGCTTGGACGGGGGAACCAACGAGCAGTACTTC
>NA|NA|TRBV5-1|TRBJ2-2
CASSFLGSENTGELFF
TGCGCCAGCAGCTTCTTGGGTAGCGAGAACACCGGGGAGCTGTTTTTT
>NA|NA|TRBV10-3|TRBJ1-1
CAIRVAGASGEAFF
TGTGCCATCAGGGTGGCAGGGGCCTCCGGTGAAGCTTTCTTT
>NA|NA|TRBV5-4|TRBJ2-1
CASSLEWQGTNNEQFF
TGTGCCAGCAGCCTTGAGTGGCAGGGGACCAACAATGAGCAGTTCTTC
>once|NA|TRBV9|TRBJ2-7
CASSARGSYEQYF
TGTGCCAGCAGCGCCCGGGGTTCCTACGAGCAGTACTTC
>NA|NA|TRBV27|TRBJ2-3
CASSLMAGGIETDTQYF
TGTGCCAGCAGTTTAATGGCCGGCGGGATTGAAACAGATACGCAGTATTTT
>NA|NA|TRBV27|TRBJ1-2
CASGFSGTTSIGYTF
TGTGCCAGCGGTTTCTCTGGGACAACGAGTATAGGCTACACCTTC
>NA|TRBD2|TRBV27|TRBJ2-1
CASSPGTSAYNEQFF
TGTGCCAGCAGCCCTGGGACTAGCGCGTACAATGAGCAGTTCTTC
>once|TRBD1|TRBV6-5|TRBJ1-4
CASSHSGGSGEKLFF
TGTGCCAGCAGCCACTCAGGGGGCTCTGGGGAAAAACTGTTTTTT
>NA|NA|TRBV27|TRBJ2-5
CASRPTGTSGTQYF
TGTGCCAGCAGGCCTACAGGGACAAGCGGGACCCAGTACTTC
>NA|NA|TRBV6-1|TRBJ2-2
CATGRYEGGELFF
TGTGCCACTGGGAGATATGAGGGCGGGGAGCTGTTTTTT
>NA|TRBD2|TRBV29-1|TRBJ2-1
CSVGGRAYNEQFF
TGCAGCGTTGGCGGGAGGGCCTACAATGAGCAGTTCTTC